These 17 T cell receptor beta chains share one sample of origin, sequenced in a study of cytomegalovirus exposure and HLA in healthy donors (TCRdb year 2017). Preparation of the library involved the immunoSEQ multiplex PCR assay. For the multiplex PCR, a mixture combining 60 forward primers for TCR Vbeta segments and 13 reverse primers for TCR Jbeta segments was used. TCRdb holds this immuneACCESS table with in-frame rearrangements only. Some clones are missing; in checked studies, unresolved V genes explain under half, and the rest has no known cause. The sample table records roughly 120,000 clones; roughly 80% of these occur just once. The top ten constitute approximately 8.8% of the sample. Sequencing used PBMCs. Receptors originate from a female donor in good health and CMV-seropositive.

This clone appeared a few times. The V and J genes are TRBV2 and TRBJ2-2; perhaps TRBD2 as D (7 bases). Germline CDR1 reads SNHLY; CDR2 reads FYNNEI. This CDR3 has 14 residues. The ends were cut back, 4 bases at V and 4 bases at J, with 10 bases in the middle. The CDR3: CASSAGGPTGELFF. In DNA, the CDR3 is TGTGCCAGCAGTGCGGGGGGCCCCACCGGGGAGCTGTTTTTT. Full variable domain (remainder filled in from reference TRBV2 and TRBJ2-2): EPEVTQTPSHQVTQMGQEVILRCVPISNHLYFYWYRQILGQKVEFLVSFYNNEISEKSEIFDDQFSVERPDGSNFTLKIRSTKLEDSAMYFCASSAGGPTGELFFGEGSRLTVL.

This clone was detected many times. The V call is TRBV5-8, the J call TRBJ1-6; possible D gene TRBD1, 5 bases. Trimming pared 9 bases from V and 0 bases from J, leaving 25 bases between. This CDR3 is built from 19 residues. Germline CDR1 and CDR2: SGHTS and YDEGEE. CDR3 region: CATPGQISTRSSYNSPLHF. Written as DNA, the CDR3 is TGTGCCACCCCAGGGCAAATTTCGACCCGGAGCTCCTATAATTCACCCCTCCACTTT.

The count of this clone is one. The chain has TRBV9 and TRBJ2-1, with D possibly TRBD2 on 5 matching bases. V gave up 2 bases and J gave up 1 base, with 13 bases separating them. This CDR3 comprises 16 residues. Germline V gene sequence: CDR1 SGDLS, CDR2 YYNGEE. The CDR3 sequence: CASSVRAESSYNEQFF. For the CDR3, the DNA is TGTGCCAGCAGCGTGCGGGCGGAGTCGTCCTACAATGAGCAGTTCTTC.

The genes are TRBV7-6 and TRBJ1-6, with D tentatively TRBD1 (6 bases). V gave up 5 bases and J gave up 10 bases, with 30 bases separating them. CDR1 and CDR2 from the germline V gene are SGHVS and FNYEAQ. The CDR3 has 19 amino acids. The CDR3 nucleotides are TGTGCCAGCAGCCATGATGGGTGGGGGGGCAGGGGCCCTGACTCACCCCTCCACTTT. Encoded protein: CASSHDGWGGRGPDSPLHF. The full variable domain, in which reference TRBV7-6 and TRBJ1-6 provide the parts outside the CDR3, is GAGVSQSPRYKVTKRGQDVALRCDPISGHVSLYWYRQALGQGPEFLTYFNYEAQQDKSGLPNDRFSAERPEGSISTLTIQRTEQRDSAMYRCASSHDGWGGRGPDSPLHFGNGTRLTVT.

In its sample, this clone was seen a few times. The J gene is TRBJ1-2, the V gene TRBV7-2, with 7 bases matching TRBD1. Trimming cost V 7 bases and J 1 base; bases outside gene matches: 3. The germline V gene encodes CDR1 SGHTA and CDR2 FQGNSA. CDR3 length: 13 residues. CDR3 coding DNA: TGTGCCAGCAAAAGACAGGGTAACTATGGCTACACCTTC. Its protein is CASKRQGNYGYTF.

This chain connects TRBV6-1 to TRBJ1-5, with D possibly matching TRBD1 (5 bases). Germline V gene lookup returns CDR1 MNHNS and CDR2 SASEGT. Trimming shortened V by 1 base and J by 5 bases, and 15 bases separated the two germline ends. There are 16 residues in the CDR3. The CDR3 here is CASSEGWGVGDQPQHF. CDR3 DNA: TGTGCCAGCAGTGAAGGATGGGGGGTGGGGGATCAGCCCCAGCATTTT.

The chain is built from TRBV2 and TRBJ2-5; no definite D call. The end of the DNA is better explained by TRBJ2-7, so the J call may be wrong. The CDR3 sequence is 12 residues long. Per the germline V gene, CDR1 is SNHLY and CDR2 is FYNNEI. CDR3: CASRVFANEQYF. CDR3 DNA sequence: TGTGCCAGCAGGGTCTTCGCCAACGAGCAGTACTTC.

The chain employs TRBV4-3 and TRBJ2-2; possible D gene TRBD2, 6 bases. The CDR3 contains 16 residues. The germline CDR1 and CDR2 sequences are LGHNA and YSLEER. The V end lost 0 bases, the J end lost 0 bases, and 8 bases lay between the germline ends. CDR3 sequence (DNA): TGCGCCAGCAGCCAAGATAGACTAGCGAACACCGGGGAGCTGTTTTTT. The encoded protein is CASSQDRLANTGELFF.

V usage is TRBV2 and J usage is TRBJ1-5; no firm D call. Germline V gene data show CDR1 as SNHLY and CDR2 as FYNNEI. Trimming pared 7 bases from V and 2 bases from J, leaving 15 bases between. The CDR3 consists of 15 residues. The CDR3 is CASKEGNQGNQPQHF. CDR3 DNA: TGTGCCAGCAAGGAGGGAAACCAAGGCAATCAGCCCCAGCATTTT.

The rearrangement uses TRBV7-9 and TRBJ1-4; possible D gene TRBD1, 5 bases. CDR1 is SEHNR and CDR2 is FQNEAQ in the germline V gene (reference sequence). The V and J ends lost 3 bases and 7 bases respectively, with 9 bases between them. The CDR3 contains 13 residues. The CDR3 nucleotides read TGTGCCAGCAGCTTCCAGGGTTTTGAAAAACTGTTTTTT. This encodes CASSFQGFEKLFF. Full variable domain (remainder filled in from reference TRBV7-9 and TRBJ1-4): DTGVSQNPRHKITKRGQNVTFRCDPISEHNRLYWYRQTLGQGPEFLTYFQNEAQLEKSRLLSDRFSAERPKGSFSTLEIQRTEQGDSAMYLCASSFQGFEKLFFGSGTQLSVL.

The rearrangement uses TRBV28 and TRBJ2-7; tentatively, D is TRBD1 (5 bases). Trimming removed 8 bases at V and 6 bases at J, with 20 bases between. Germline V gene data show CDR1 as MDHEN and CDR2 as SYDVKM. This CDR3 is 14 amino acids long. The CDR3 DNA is TGTGCCAGCGTTAAGCAACAGGAAAGCCGCGAGCAGTACTTC. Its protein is CASVKQQESREQYF.

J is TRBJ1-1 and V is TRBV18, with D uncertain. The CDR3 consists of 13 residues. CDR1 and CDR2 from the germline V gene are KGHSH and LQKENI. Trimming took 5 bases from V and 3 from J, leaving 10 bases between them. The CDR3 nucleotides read TGTGCCAGCTCATCTAAGGGAGACACTGAAGCTTTCTTT. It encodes CASSSKGDTEAFF.

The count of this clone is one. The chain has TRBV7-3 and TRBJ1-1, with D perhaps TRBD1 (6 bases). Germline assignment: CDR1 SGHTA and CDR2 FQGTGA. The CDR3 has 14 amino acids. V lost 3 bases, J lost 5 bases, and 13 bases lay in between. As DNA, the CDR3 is TGTGCCAGCAGCTTGTCGGGGGGCCGTACTGAAGCTTTCTTT. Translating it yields CASSLSGGRTEAFF.

The DNA for the CDR3 is TGTGCCAGCAGCTTGGAGGGACAGTCCTACGAGCAGTACTTC. Its translation is CASSLEGQSYEQYF. The rearrangement uses TRBV7-2 and TRBJ2-7, with a tentative D call TRBD1 (7 bases). Germline CDR1 is SGHTA and CDR2 is FQGNSA. V was shortened by 3 bases and J by 1 base, with 10 bases between the two germline ends. The CDR3 has 14 residues. The complete variable domain, with remaining parts taken from reference TRBV7-2 and TRBJ2-7, reads GAGVSQSPSNKVTEKGKDVELRCDPISGHTALYWYRQSLGQGLEFLIYFQGNSAPDKSGLPSDRFSAERTGGSVSTLTIQRTQQEDSAVYLCASSLEGQSYEQYFGPGTRLTVT.

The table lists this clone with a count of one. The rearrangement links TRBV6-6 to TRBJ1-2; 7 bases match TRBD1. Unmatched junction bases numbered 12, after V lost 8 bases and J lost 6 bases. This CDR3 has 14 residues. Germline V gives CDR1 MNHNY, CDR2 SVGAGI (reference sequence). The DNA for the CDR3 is TGTGCCAGCTCCCCCTCCGGGACAGTGGATGGCTACACCTTC. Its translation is CASSPSGTVDGYTF.

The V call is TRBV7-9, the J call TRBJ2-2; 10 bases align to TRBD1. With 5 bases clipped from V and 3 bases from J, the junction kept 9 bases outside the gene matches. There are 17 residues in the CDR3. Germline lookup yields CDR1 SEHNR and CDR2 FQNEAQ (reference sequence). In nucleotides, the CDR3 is TGTGCCAGCAGCGCATCCGGGACAGGGGTCCACACCGGGGAGCTGTTTTTT. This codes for CASSASGTGVHTGELFF.

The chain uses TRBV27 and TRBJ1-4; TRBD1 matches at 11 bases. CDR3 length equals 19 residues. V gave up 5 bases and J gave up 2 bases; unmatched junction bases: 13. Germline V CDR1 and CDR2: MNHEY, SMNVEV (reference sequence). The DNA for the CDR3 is TGTGCCAGCAGTGCAACTCCCGGGACAGGGGGTGTCACTAATGAAAAACTGTTTTTT. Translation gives CASSATPGTGGVTNEKLFF.